The clone carrying this T cell receptor beta chain was picked up one time. The data are from a study of blood T cell repertoires in COVID-19. Study-wide context: The samples span acute and convalescent COVID-19 from the United States, Italy and Spain. T cells, B-cell-depleted T cells, or PBMCs provided the cDNA or gDNA that served as material.

Germline CDR1 reads SEHNR; CDR2 reads FQNEAQ (reference sequence). V trimming: 5 bases; J trimming: 6 bases; junction bases outside the gene matches: 7. CDR3 length: 13 amino acids. Per the authors' pipeline: The authors estimated nucleated cell counts from reference gene primer amplification. Sequenced by immunoSEQ multiplex PCR; TCRdb stores in-frame clones only, minus some. V and J calls plus clone size are reproduced from that table; the DNA served to infer D and trimming. The sample consists of 150,000 to 200,000 clones, 88% of them appearing once. This chain links TRBV7-9 with TRBJ2-7; TRBD1 matches at 7 bases. Material for sequencing was peripheral blood. This TCR was recovered from a man in his forties or fifties with active or convalescent COVID-19. CDR3 amino acids: CASSPQDRLEQYF. The DNA of the CDR3 is TGTGCCAGCAGCCCCCAGGACAGGCTCGAGCAGTACTTC. The variable domain in full, completed from reference TRBV7-9 and TRBJ2-7, reads DTGVSQNPRHKITKRGQNVTFRCDPISEHNRLYWYRQTLGQGPEFLTYFQNEAQLEKSRLLSDRFSAERPKGSFSTLEIQRTEQGDSAMYLCASSPQDRLEQYFGPGTRLTVT.